These 14 T cell receptor beta chains were sequenced from one sample in a study of T cells in Graves' hyperthyroidism and ophthalmopathy. The investigators amplified TCR beta CDR3 regions from RNA transcripts. The primer set for the first-round RT-PCR of the TCR CDR3 was HTBI. MiXCR, run by TCRdb on the multiplex PCR reads, gives a single entry per CDR3 protein. The sample holds fewer than 750,000 distinct CDR3 sequences, approximately 14% seen once. Sequencing was performed on blood. These receptor sequences come from a woman in her fifties or sixties with Graves' ophthalmopathy.

At least ten counts were recorded for this clonotype. This rearrangement joins TRBV7-2 to TRBJ2-7; 7 bases agree with TRBD1. The trim removed 1 base at V and 5 bases at J, leaving 5 bases unmatched. The CDR3 covers 14 residues. Germline V gene data show CDR1 as SGHTA and CDR2 as FQGNSA. CDR3 nucleotide sequence: TGTGCCAGCAGCTTAGTTACAGGGGATGACGAGCAGTACTTC. Protein: CASSLVTGDDEQYF.

In its sample, this clonotype was seen many times. This chain joins TRBV12-3 or TRBV12-4 and TRBJ2-3; 7 nucleotides line up with TRBD2. The length of the CDR3 is 16 residues. V was pared by 1 base and J by 2 bases, with 6 bases of the junction left unmatched. The CDR3 loop is CASSLVAGAITDTQYF. The CDR3 nucleotides read TGTGCCAGCAGTTTAGTGGCGGGAGCTATCACAGATACGCAGTATTTT.

This clonotype was seen at least ten times. The gene calls are TRBV5-1 and TRBJ1-4, with D unclear. V was trimmed by 0 bases and J by 3 bases, leaving 9 bases between them. CDR3 length: 15 residues. Germline CDR1 SGHRS, CDR2 YFSETQ. The CDR3 DNA follows: TGCGCCAGCAGCTTGGAGGTCGGTTCTAATGAAAAACTGTTTTTT. Amino acid sequence: CASSLEVGSNEKLFF.

This clonotype was found many times. J is TRBJ2-1 and V is TRBV10-3, with 10 bases aligning to TRBD2. This CDR3 contains 15 residues. From germline, CDR1 is ENHRY and CDR2 SYGVKD. Trimming cost V 10 bases and J 3 bases; bases outside gene matches: 9. CDR3 nucleotide sequence: TGTGCCACCCAACCTAGCGGGAGAAGCTACAATGAGCAGTTCTTC. It translates to CATQPSGRSYNEQFF.

With regard to this clonotype: This may be a read error: a much more frequent sequence differs by one nucleotide. This likely comes from a read error, as the CDR3 has no conserved phenylalanine or tryptophan at its end. The genes are TRBV20-1 and TRBJ2-5; D call uncertain. Germline-derived CDR1 and CDR2 are DFQATT and SNEGSKA (reference sequence). V lost 7 bases to trimming and J lost 1 base, with 4 bases between them. The CDR3 loop spans 10 amino acids. The CDR3 DNA sequence: TGCAGTGTCTTCCAAGAGACCCAGTACTCC. Translation: CSVFQETQYS.

This clonotype came up many times. The genes are TRBV6-2 or TRBV6-3 and TRBJ2-1; D gene ambiguous. Germline V gene lookup returns CDR1 MNHEY and CDR2 SVGEGT. Between the trimmed V and J ends, which lost 7 bases and 0 bases, there was a span of 13 bases. This CDR3 has 15 residues. DNA of the CDR3: TGTGCCAGCACACGGACCTACCCCTCCTACAATGAGCAGTTCTTC. Translation: CASTRTYPSYNEQFF.

This clonotype was found once. The chain uses TRBV3-1 and TRBJ1-5, with a possible D match to TRBD1 (6 bases). Per the germline V gene, CDR1 is LGHDT and CDR2 is YNNKEL (reference sequence). Trimming took off 1 base at V and 4 bases at J, with 11 bases between the two ends. The CDR3 is 15 amino acids. CDR3 sequence reads: CASSQGGGRNQPQHF. The DNA for the CDR3 is TGTGCCAGCAGCCAAGGAGGGGGACGGAATCAGCCCCAGCATTTT.

This chain joins TRBV4-3 and TRBJ1-2; the D is unclear. This CDR3 has 15 amino acids. Trimming stripped 1 base from V and 7 bases from J, with 16 bases between. From germline, CDR1 is LGHNA and CDR2 YSLEER. The CDR3 DNA sequence: TGCGCCAGCAGCCAAGTTACACAGCCTACGCGTGGCTACACCTTC. Translation: CASSQVTQPTRGYTF.

This clonotype came up many times. This chain links TRBV5-1 with TRBJ2-7; 9 bases agree with TRBD1. Germline CDR1 reads SGHRS; CDR2 reads YFSETQ. Losses at the gene ends were 4 bases for V and 8 bases for J; bases not matched to a gene: 10. The CDR3 runs 14 residues. CDR3 sequence (DNA): TGCGCCAGCAGCGAGAGGCCGGGACAGGGTAAGCAGTACTTC. It encodes CASSERPGQGKQYF.

This clonotype was observed many times. The V and J genes are TRBV29-1 and TRBJ1-1; possible D gene TRBD1, 5 bases. The CDR3 covers 14 residues. Trimming pared 5 bases from V and 1 base from J, leaving 14 bases between. In germline, CDR1 is SQVTM, CDR2 ANQGSEA. CDR3 sequence (DNA): TGCAGCGTTTTATCGACAGCTCAGAACACTGAAGCTTTCTTT. Protein product: CSVLSTAQNTEAFF.

To note about this clonotype: A much larger clone sits a single nucleotide away, making a read error possible. The rearrangement joins TRBV27 to TRBJ2-3, with 10 bases that match TRBD2. In germline, CDR1 is MNHEY, CDR2 SMNVEV (reference sequence). CDR3 length: 15 residues. V was pared by 3 bases and J by 8 bases, with 8 bases of the junction left unmatched. This CDR3 is CASSFRAGGEGTQYF. As DNA, the CDR3 is TGTGCCAGCAGTTTTCGAGCGGGAGGGGAGGGTACGCAGTATTTT.

The V call is TRBV29-1, the J call TRBJ2-7, with 7 bases that match TRBD2. This CDR3 has 14 residues. Trimming at V came to 4 bases and at J to 0 bases, leaving 6 bases not matched to a gene. CDR1 is SQVTM and CDR2 is ANQGSEA in the germline V gene. In DNA, the CDR3 is TGCAGCGTTGTTGGCGGGAGAAGCTCCTACGAGCAGTACTTC. Residues: CSVVGGRSSYEQYF.

This chain connects TRBV5-1 to TRBJ2-4; TRBD2 matches at 16 bases. J was trimmed by 0 bases and V by 4 bases; bases with no gene match: 4. Germline CDR1 reads SGHRS; CDR2 reads YFSETQ. The CDR3 length is 18 residues. As DNA, the CDR3 is TGCGCCAGCAGCACGGGACTAGCGGGAGGGATAGCCAAAAACATTCAGTACTTC. Translated: CASSTGLAGGIAKNIQYF.

The J gene is TRBJ2-5, the V gene TRBV5-5; possible D gene TRBD2, 6 bases. The CDR3 sequence is 18 residues long. The ends were cut back, 3 bases at V and 2 bases at J, with 23 bases in the middle. Germline CDR1 reads SGHKS; CDR2 reads YYEKEE (reference sequence). As DNA, the CDR3 is TGTGCCAGCAGCTGGGGGTTAGCGGAGTCGACAAAACAAGAGACCCAGTACTTC. Translated, it gives CASSWGLAESTKQETQYF.